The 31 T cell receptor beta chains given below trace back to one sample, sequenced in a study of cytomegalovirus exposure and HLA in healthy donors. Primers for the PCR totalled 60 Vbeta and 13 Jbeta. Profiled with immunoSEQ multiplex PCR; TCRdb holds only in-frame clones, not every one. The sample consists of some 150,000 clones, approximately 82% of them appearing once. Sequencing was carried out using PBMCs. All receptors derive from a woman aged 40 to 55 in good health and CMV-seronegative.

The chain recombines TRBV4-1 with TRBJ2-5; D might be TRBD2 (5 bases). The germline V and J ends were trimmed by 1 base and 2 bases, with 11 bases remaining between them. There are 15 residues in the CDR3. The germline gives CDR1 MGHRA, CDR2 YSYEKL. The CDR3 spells CASSQVGSTQETQYF. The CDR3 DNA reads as TGCGCCAGCAGCCAAGTGGGGAGTACTCAAGAGACCCAGTACTTC.

CDR3 bases: TGTGCCAGTAGTATGGGGCTAGCGGTCTCCTACGAGCAGTACTTC. Its translation: CASSMGLAVSYEQYF. The chain carries TRBV19 and TRBJ2-7; 7 bases are shared with TRBD2. After removal of 3 bases from V and 0 bases from J, the junction contained 5 bases not matched to a gene. Germline V lookup: CDR1 LNHDA, CDR2 SQIVND (reference sequence). This CDR3 spans 15 amino acids.

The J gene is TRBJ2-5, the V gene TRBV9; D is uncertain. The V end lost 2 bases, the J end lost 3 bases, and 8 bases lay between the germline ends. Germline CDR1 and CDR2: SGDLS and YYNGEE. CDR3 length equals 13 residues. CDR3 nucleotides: TGTGCCAGCAGCGTGGGTCTAGAAGAGACCCAGTACTTC. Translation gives CASSVGLEETQYF.

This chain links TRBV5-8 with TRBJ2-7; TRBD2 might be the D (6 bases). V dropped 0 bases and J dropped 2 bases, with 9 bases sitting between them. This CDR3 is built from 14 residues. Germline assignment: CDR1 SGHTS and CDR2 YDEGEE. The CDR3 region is CASSLVGGTYEQYF. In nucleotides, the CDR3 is TGTGCCAGCAGCTTGGTTGGAGGGACCTACGAGCAGTACTTC.

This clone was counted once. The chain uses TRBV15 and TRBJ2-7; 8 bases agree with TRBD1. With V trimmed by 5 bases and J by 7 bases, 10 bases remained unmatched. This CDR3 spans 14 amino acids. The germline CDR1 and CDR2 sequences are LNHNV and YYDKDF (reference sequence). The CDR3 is CATSFMDREVEQYF. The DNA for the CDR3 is TGTGCCACCAGCTTCATGGACAGGGAAGTAGAGCAGTACTTC.

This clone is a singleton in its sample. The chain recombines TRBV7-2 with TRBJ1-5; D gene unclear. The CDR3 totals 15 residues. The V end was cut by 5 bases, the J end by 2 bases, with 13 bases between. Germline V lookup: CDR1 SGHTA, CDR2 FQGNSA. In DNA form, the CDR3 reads TGTGCCAGCAGCATGGCTGTGCTCGGCAATCAGCCCCAGCATTTT. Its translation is CASSMAVLGNQPQHF.

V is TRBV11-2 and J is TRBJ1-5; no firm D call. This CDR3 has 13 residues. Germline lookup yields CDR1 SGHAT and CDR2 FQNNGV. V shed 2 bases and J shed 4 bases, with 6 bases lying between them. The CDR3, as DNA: TGTGCCAGCAGCTTAACAGAGAATCAGCCCCAGCATTTT. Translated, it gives CASSLTENQPQHF.

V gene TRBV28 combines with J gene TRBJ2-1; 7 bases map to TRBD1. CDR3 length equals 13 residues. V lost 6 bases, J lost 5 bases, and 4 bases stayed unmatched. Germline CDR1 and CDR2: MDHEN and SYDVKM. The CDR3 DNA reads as TGTGCCAGCAGGAGACAGGGCGACAATGAGCAGTTCTTC. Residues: CASRRQGDNEQFF.

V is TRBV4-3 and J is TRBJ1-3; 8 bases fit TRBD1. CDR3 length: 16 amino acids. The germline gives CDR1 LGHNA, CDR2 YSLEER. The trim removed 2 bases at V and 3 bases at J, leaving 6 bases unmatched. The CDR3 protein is CASSQIDRGNGNTIYF. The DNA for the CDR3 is TGCGCCAGCAGCCAAATTGACAGGGGCAATGGAAACACCATATATTTT.

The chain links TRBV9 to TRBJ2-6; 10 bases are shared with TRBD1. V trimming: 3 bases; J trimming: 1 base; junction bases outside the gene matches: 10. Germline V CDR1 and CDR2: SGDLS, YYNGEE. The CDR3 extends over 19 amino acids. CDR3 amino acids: CASSGPDRDRGSGANVLTF. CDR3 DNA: TGTGCCAGCAGCGGACCAGACCGGGACAGGGGATCTGGGGCCAACGTCCTGACTTTC.

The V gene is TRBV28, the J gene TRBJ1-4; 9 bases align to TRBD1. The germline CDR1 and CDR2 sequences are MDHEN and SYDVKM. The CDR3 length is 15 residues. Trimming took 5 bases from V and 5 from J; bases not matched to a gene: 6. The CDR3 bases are TGTGCCAGCAGTACACCGGGACAGGGAAATGAAAAACTGTTTTTT. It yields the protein CASSTPGQGNEKLFF.

The CDR3 loop is CASGQVDQPQHF. CDR3 in DNA: TGTGCCAGCGGGCAGGTCGATCAGCCCCAGCATTTT. This chain links TRBV6-1 with TRBJ1-5; D unclear. There are 12 residues in the CDR3. V shed 8 bases and J shed 5 bases, with 10 bases lying between them. CDR1 is MNHNS and CDR2 is SASEGT in the germline V gene.

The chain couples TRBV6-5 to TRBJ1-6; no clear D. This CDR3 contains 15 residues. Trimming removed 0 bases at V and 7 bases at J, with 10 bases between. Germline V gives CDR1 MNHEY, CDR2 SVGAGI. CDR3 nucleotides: TGTGCCAGCAGTTACTCGAACAGCCAAAATTCACCCCTCCACTTT. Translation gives CASSYSNSQNSPLHF.

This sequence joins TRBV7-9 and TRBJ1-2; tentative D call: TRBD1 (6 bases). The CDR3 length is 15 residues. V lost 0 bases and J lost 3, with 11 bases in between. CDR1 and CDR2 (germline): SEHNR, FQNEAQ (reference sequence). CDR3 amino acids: CASSLARTAYYGYTF. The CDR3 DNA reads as TGTGCCAGCAGCTTAGCGCGGACAGCCTACTATGGCTACACCTTC.

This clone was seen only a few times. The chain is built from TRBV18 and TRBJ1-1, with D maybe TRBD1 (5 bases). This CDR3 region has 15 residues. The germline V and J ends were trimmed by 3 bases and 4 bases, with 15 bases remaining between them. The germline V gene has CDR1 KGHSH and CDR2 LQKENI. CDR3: CASSPRQGMFTEAFF. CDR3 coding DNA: TGTGCCAGCTCACCGAGGCAGGGAATGTTCACTGAAGCTTTCTTT.

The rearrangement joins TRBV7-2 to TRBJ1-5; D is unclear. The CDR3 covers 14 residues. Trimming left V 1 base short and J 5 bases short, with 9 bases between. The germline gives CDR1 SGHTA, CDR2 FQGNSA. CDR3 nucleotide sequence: TGTGCCAGCAGCTTAGAGTGGAGAGATCAGCCCCAGCATTTT. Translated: CASSLEWRDQPQHF.

The CDR3 loop is CASSLSGNTEAFF. In DNA, the CDR3 is TGTGCCAGCAGCTTATCAGGGAACACTGAAGCTTTCTTT. The rearrangement links TRBV11-2 to TRBJ1-1; D call uncertain. The germline V and J ends were trimmed by 2 bases and 1 base, with 5 bases remaining between them. The V gene's germline CDR1 is SGHAT and CDR2 FQNNGV. The CDR3 runs 13 residues. The whole variable domain, filled in from reference TRBV11-2 and TRBJ1-1, reads EAGVAQSPRYKIIEKRQSVAFWCNPISGHATLYWYQQILGQGPKLLIQFQNNGVVDDSQLPKDRFSAERLKGVDSTLKIQPAKLEDSAVYLCASSLSGNTEAFFGQGTRLTVV.

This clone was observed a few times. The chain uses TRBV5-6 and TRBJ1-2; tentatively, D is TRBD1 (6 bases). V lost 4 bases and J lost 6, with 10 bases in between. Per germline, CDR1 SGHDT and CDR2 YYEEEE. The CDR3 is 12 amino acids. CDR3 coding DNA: TGTGCCAGCAGCAGCCGGACAGATGGCTACACCTTC. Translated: CASSSRTDGYTF.

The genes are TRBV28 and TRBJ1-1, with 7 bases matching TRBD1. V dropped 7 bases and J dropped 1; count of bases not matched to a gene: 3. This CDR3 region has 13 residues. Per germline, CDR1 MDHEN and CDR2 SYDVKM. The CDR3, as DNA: TGTGCCAGCACCTGGACAGGGAACACTGAAGCTTTCTTT. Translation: CASTWTGNTEAFF.

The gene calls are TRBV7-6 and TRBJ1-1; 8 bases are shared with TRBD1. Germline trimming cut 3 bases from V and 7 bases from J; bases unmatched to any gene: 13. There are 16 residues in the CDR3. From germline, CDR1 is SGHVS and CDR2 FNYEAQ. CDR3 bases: TGTGCCAGCAGCTTTTTGACAGGGGAAGTTTATAATGAAGCTTTCTTT. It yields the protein CASSFLTGEVYNEAFF.

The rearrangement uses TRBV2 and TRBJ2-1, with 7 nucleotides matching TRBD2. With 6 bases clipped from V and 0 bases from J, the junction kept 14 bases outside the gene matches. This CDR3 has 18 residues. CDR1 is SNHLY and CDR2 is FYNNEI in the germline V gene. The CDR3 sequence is CASRWREYSGSSYNEQFF. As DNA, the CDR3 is TGTGCCAGCAGGTGGCGGGAGTATTCAGGGAGCTCCTACAATGAGCAGTTCTTC.

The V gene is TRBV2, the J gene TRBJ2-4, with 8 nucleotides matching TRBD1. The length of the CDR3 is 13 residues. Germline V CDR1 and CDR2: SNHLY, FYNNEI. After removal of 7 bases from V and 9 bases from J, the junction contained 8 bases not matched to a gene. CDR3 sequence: CASKETGVTIQYF. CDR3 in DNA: TGTGCCAGCAAGGAGACAGGGGTAACCATTCAGTACTTC.

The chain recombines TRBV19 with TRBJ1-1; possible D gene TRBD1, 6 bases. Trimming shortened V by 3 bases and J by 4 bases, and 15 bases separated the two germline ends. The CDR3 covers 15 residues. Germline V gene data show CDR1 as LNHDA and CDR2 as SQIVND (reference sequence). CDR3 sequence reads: CASSIGQGKVTEAFF. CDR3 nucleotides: TGTGCCAGTAGTATTGGGCAGGGGAAGGTCACTGAAGCTTTCTTT.

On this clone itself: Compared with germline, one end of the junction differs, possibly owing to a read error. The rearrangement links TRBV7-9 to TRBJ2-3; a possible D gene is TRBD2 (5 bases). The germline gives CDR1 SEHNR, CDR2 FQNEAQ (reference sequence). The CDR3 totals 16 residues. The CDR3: CSSSLAPTTGTDTQYF. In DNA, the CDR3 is TGTTCCAGCAGCTTAGCGCCCACTACCGGCACAGATACGCAGTATTTT.

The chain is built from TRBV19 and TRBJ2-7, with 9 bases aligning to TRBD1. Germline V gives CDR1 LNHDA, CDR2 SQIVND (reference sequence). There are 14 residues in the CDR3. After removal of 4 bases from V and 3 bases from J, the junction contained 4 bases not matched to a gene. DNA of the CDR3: TGTGCCAGTAGTACAACGGGACAGGGCTACGAGCAGTACTTC. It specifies CASSTTGQGYEQYF.

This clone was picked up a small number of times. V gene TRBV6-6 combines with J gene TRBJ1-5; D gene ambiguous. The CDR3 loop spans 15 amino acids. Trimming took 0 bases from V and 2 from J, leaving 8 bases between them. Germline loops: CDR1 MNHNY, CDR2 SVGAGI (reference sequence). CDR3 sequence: CASSYSNSRNQPQHF. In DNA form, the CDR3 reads TGTGCCAGCAGTTACTCGAACAGCCGCAATCAGCCCCAGCATTTT.

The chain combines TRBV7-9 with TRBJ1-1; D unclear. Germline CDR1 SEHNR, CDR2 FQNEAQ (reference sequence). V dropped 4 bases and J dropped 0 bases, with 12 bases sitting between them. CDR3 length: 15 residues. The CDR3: CASSSDWRMNTEAFF. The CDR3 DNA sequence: TGTGCCAGCAGCTCAGACTGGAGGATGAACACTGAAGCTTTCTTT.

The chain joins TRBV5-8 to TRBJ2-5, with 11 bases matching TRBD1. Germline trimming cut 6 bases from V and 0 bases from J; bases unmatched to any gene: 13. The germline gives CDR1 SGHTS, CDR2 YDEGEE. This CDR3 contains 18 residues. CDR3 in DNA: TGTGCCAGCACCCCCTTGGGGTGGGACAGGGGGAACCAAGAGACCCAGTACTTC. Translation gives CASTPLGWDRGNQETQYF.

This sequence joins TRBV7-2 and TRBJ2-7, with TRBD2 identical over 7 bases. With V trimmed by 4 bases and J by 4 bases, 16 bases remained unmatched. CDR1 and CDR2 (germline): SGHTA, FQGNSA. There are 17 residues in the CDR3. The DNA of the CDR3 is TGTGCCAGCAGCTCCTTGGGCGGGAGAGCCAGCCGGTACGAGCAGTACTTC. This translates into CASSSLGGRASRYEQYF. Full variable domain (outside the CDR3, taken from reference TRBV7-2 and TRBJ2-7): GAGVSQSPSNKVTEKGKDVELRCDPISGHTALYWYRQSLGQGLEFLIYFQGNSAPDKSGLPSDRFSAERTGGSVSTLTIQRTQQEDSAVYLCASSSLGGRASRYEQYFGPGTRLTVT.

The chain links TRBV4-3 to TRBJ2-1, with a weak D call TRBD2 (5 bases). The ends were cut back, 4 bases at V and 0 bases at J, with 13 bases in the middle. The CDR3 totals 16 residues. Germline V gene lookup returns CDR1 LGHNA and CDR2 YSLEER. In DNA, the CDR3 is TGCGCCAGCAGCCCTATGGACTGGAGCTCCTACAATGAGCAGTTCTTC. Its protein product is CASSPMDWSSYNEQFF.

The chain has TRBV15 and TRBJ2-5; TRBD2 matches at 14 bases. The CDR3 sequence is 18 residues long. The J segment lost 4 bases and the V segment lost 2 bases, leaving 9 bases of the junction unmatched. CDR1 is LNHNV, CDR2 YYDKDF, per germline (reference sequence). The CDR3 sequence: CATSRRRLAGGPRETQYF. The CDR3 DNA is TGTGCCACCAGCAGACGACGACTAGCGGGAGGGCCGAGAGAGACCCAGTACTTC.